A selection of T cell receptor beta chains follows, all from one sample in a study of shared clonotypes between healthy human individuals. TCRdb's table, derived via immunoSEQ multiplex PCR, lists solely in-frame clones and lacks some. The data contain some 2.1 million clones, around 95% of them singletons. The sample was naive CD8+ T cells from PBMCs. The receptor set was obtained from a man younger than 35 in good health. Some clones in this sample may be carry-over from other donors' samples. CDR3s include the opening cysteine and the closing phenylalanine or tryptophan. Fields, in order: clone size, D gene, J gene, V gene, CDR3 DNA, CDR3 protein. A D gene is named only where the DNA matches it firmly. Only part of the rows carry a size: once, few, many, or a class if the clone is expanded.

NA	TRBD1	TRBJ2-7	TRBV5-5	TGTGCCAGCAGCTTGCGGACAGGGGGCTACGAGCAGTACTTC	CASSLRTGGYEQYF
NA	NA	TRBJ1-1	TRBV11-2	TGTGCCAGCAGCTTAGTCAGGGCTGAAGCTTTCTTT	CASSLVRAEAFF
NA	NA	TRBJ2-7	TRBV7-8	TGTGCCAGCAGCCATCCAATGGGCTCCTACGAGCAGTACTTC	CASSHPMGSYEQYF
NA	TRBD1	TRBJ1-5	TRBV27	TGTGCCAGCAGGGGACAGGGAGGGAATCAGCCCCAGCATTTT	CASRGQGGNQPQHF
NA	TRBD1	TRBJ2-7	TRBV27	TGTGCCAGCAAAGACAGGGCTGACTACGAGCAGTACTTC	CASKDRADYEQYF
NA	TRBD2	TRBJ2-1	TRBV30	TGTGCCTGGAGTGTACGATTGGGCGGGAGGGCCGTCCATGAGCAGTTCTTC	CAWSVRLGGRAVHEQFF
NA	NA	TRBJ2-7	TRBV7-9	TGTGCCAGCAGCTTAGAAGGGCGAGAGCAGTACTTC	CASSLEGREQYF
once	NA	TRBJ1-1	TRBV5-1	TGCGCCAGCAGCTCTCCAGGGGATTTGAACACTGAAGCTTTCTTT	CASSSPGDLNTEAFF
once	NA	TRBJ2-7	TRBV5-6	TGTGCCAGCAGCGGCGCGGGCGAGCAGTACTTC	CASSGAGEQYF
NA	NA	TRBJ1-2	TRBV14	TGTGCCAGCAGCCAAGATCGAGGCTATGGCTACACCTTC	CASSQDRGYGYTF
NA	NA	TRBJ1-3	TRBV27	TGTGCCAGCAGTTTAAGCCGTCCGAGCTCTGGAAACACCATATATTTT	CASSLSRPSSGNTIYF
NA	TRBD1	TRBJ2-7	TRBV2	TGTGCCACTCCCGGGACAGGGCCTAACGAGCAGTACTTC	CATPGTGPNEQYF
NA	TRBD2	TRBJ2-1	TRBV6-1	TGTGCCAGCAGCCAGTCTAGCGGCAGTGAGGGCGAGCAGTTCTTC	CASSQSSGSEGEQFF
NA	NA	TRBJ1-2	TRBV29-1	TGCAGCGTTGAAGATCCACTCCAGCGCGACTATGGCTACACCTTC	CSVEDPLQRDYGYTF
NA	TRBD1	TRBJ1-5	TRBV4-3	TGCGCCAGCAGCCCTCGGACAGGGGGGAATCAGCCCCAGCATTTT	CASSPRTGGNQPQHF
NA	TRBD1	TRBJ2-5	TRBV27	TGTGCCAGCAGTAAGGGGGACAGGGGGCTCGAGGAGACCCAGTACTTC	CASSKGDRGLEETQYF
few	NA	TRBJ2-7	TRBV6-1	TGTGCCAGCAGTGAAGCAGCAGGACCTTACGAGCAGTACTTC	CASSEAAGPYEQYF
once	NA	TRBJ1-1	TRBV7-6	TGTGCCAGCAGCTTAGACAGAAACATGAACACTGAAGCTTTCTTT	CASSLDRNMNTEAFF
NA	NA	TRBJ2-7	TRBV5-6	TGTGCCAGCAGTGCCGGGGGTCGGTCCTACGAGCAGTACTTC	CASSAGGRSYEQYF
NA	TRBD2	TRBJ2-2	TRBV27	TGTGCCAGCAGCCCCCGGGAGGCCGGGGAGCTGTTTTTT	CASSPREAGELFF
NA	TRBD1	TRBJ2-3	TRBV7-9	TGTGCCAGCAGCGCCCGGGACAGGGGGACCACAGATACGCAGTATTTT	CASSARDRGTTDTQYF
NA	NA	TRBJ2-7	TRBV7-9	TGTGCCAGCAGCTTAAAGACCGAACCCTACGAGCAGTACTTC	CASSLKTEPYEQYF
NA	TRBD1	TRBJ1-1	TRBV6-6	TGTGCCAGCCCACGGGACAGCAGGGCGGACACTGAAGCTTTCTTT	CASPRDSRADTEAFF
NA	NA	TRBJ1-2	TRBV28	TGTGCCAGCCTCATCGGGGGGGGCTACACCTTC	CASLIGGGYTF
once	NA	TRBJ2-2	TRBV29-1	TGCAGCGCAAAAGATCGGAGCACCGGGGAGCTGTTTTTT	CSAKDRSTGELFF
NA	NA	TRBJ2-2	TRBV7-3	TGTGCCAGCAGCTTAGCCGGACACCCAGAGGCCATTGGGGGCACCGGGGAGCTGTTTTTT	CASSLAGHPEAIGGTGELFF
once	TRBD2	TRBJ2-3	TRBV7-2	TGTGCCAGCAGCCTACTACTAGCGTCTAGCACAGATACGCAGTATTTT	CASSLLLASSTDTQYF
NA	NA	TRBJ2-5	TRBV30	TGTGCCTGGAGTGTACTAGCCGCAGCCGAGACCCAGTACTTC	CAWSVLAAAETQYF
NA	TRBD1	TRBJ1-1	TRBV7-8	TGTGCCAGCAGCTGGCCCGAAAAAGACAGGGCCACTGAAGCTTTCTTT	CASSWPEKDRATEAFF
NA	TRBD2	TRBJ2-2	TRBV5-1	TGCGCCAGCAGCTTGGAGACTAGCGGGAGGGATAACGGGGAGCTGTTTTTT	CASSLETSGRDNGELFF
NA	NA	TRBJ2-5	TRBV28	TGTGCCAGCAGTCCCCGACTGGGGGTGGGCCGGGAGACCCAGTACTTC	CASSPRLGVGRETQYF
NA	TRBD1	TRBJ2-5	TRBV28	TGTGCCAGCGGAAAGGGGACAGCTCAGTACTTC	CASGKGTAQYF
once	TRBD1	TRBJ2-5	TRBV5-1	TGCGCCAGCAGCCAGGGGACAGGGGGAGAGACCCAGTACTTC	CASSQGTGGETQYF
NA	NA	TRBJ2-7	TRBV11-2	TGTGCCAGCAGGACACGCCGGACCTACGAGCAGTACTTC	CASRTRRTYEQYF
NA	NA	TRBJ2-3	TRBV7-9	TGTGCCAGCAGCTTAGCTAGCGCTAGAGATACGCAGTATTTT	CASSLASARDTQYF
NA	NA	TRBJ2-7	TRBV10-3	TGTGCCACCACCTCGGAAGCCGCTTACTCTTACTTC	CATTSEAAYSYF
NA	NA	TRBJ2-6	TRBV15	TGTGCCACCAGCAGAGATAGGGGTATAGCCAACGTCCTGACTTTC	CATSRDRGIANVLTF
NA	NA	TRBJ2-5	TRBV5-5	TGTGCCAGCAGCGTTGCGGGTCGAGAGACCCAGTACTTC	CASSVAGRETQYF
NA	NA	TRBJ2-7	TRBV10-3	TGTGCCATCAGTGAAGACACAGGGTACGAGCAGTACTTC	CAISEDTGYEQYF
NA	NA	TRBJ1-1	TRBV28	TGTGCCAGCAGAAAACAGGTTATCATAGGAGCTTTCTTT	CASRKQVIIGAFF
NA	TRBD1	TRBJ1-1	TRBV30	TGTGCCTGGAGTGTCGGACAGGGGATTGAAGCTTTCTTT	CAWSVGQGIEAFF
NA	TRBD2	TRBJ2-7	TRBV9	TGTGCCAGCAGCGTAGGCCTAGCGGGAGGAACCTACGAGCAGTACTTC	CASSVGLAGGTYEQYF
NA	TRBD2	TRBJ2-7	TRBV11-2	TGTGCCAGCAGCCCTGACCGACTAGCGGGAAACTACGAGCAGTACTTC	CASSPDRLAGNYEQYF
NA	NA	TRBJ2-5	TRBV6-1	TGTGCCAGCAGTGAAGCGTTGCAACGGGGCAGGGAAGAGACCCAGTACTTC	CASSEALQRGREETQYF
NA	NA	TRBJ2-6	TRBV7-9	TGTGCCAGCAGCCCCCTCGTAGGAGGGGGCTCTGGGGCCAACGTCCTGACTTTC	CASSPLVGGGSGANVLTF
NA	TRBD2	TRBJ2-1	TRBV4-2	TGTGCCAGCAGCCAAGATGGGAGGGTGGGAGTAACCAGCAATGAGCAGTTCTTC	CASSQDGRVGVTSNEQFF
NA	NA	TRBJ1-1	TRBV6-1	TGTGCCAGCAATGACTTCGCCGGTGCTTTCTTT	CASNDFAGAFF
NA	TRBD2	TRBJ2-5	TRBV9	TGTGCCAGCAGCGTAGGTCAGGGAGGGGAGCGTGGAGAGACCCAGTACTTC	CASSVGQGGERGETQYF
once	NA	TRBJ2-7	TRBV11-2	TGTGCCAGCAGCTTAGGGGCGGGGTCCTACGAGCAGTACTTC	CASSLGAGSYEQYF
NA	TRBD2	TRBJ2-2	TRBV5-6	TGTGCCAGCAGCTTAGGTTCAGCGGGGGGAACCGGGGAGCTGTTTTTT	CASSLGSAGGTGELFF
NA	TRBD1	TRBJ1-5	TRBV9	TGTGCCAGCAGCTCAGGGGACAGTAGCAATCAGCCCCAGCATTTT	CASSSGDSSNQPQHF
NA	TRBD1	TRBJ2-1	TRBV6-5	TGTGCCAGCAGTTACTCTAGGGGGCACAATGAGCAGTTCTTC	CASSYSRGHNEQFF